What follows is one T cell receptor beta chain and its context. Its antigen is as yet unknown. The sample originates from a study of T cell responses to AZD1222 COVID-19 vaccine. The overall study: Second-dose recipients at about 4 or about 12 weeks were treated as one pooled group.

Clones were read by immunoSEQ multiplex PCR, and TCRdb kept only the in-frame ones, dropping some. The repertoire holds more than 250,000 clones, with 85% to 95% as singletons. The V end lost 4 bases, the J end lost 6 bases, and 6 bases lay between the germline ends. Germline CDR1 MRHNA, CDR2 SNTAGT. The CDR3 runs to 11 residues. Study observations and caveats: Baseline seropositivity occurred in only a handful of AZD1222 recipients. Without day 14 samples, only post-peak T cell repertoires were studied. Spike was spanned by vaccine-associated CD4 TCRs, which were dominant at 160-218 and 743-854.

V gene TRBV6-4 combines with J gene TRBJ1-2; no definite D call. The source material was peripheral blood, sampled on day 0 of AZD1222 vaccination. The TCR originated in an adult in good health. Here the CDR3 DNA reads TGTGCCAGCAGTGTGGCTGATGGCTACACCTTC. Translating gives CASSVADGYTF.